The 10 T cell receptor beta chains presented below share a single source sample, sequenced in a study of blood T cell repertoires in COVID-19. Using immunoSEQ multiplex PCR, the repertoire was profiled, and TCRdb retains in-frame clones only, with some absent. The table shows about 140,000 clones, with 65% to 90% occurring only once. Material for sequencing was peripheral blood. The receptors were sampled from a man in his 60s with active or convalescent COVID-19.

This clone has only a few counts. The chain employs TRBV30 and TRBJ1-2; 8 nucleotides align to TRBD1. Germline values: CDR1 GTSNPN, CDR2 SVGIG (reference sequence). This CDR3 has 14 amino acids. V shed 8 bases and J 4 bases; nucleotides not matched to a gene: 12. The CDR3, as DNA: TGTGCCCTATCCCGGGACAGGCCCCTCTATGGCTACACCTTC. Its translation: CALSRDRPLYGYTF.

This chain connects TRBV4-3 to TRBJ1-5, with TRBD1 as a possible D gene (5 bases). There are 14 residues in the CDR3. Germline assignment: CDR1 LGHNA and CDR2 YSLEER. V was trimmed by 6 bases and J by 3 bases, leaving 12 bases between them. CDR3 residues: CASSPDTVNQPQHF. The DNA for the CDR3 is TGCGCCAGCAGTCCGGACACGGTCAATCAGCCCCAGCATTTT.

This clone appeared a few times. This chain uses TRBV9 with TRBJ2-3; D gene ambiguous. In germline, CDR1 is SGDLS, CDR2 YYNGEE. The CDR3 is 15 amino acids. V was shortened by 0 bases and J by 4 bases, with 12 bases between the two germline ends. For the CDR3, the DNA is TGTGCCAGCAGCGTAGGCGGTCTAGGAGCAGATACGCAGTATTTT. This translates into CASSVGGLGADTQYF.

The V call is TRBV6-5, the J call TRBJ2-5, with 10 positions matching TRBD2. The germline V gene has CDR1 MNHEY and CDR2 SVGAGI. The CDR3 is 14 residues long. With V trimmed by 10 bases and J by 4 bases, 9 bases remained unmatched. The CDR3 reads CAIRAGGPGETQYF. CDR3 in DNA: TGTGCCATCAGAGCGGGAGGGCCCGGAGAGACCCAGTACTTC.

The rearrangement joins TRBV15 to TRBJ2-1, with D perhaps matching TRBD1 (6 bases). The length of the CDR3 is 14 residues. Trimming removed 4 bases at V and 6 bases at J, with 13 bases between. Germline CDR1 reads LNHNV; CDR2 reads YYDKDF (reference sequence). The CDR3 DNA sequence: TGTGCCACCAGCACCAGACAGGCCAGCAATGAGCAGTTCTTC. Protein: CATSTRQASNEQFF.

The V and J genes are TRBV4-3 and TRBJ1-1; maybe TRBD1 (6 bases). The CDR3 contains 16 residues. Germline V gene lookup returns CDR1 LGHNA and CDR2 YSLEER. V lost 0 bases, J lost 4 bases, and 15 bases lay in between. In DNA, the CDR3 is TGCGCCAGCAGCCAAGATTTCGGGCAGGGGTTCACTGAAGCTTTCTTT. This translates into CASSQDFGQGFTEAFF.

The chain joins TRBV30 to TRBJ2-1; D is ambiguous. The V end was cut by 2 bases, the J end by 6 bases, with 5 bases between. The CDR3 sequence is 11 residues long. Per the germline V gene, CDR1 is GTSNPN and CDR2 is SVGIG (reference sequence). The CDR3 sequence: CAWSLRNEQFF. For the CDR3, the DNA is TGTGCCTGGAGTCTGCGCAATGAGCAGTTCTTC. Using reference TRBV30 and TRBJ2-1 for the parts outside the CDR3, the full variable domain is SQTIHQWPATLVQPVGSPLSLECTVEGTSNPNLYWYRQAAGRGLQLLFYSVGIGQISSEVPQNLSASRPQDRQFILSSKKLLLSDSGFYLCAWSLRNEQFFGPGTRLTVL.

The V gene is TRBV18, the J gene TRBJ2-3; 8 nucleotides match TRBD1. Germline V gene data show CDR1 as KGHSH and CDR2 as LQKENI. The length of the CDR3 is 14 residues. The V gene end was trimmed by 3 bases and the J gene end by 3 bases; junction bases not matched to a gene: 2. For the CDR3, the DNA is TGTGCCAGCTCACCGACAGGGGATACAGATACGCAGTATTTT. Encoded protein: CASSPTGDTDTQYF.

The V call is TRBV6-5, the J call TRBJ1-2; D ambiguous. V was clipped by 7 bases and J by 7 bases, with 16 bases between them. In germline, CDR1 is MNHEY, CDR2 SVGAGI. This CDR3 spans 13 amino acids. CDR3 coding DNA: TGTGCCAGCATCTTAGAGGCGGTCGGTGGCTACACCTTC. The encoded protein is CASILEAVGGYTF.

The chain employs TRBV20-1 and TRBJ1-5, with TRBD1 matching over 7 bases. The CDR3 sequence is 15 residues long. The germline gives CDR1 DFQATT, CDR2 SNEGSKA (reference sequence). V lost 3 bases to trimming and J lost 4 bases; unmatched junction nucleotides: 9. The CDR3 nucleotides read TGCAGTGCTAGTCAGGGGGGTAGTGTGAATCAGCCCCAGCATTTT. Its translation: CSASQGGSVNQPQHF.